The clone carrying this T cell receptor beta chain was counted a single time. Trimming shortened V by 4 bases and J by 6 bases, and 9 bases separated the two germline ends. CDR1 and CDR2 (germline): SQVTM, ANQGSEA. CDR3 length equals 11 residues. Extraction of RNA preceded its reverse transcription into cDNA, which served as the sequencing template. Repertoires were generated with immunoSEQ multiplex PCR, while TCRdb's copy carries only in-frame clones and drops some. Among 120,000 to 150,000 clones listed, roughly 58% were seen once. The data originate from a study of CD8+ T cells in alopecia areata.

The specimen was CD8+ T cells sorted from blood. This chain uses TRBV29-1 with TRBJ1-1; D gene ambiguous. The sequence derives from a human donor in good health. The CDR3 is CSVGVSAEAFF. The CDR3 DNA sequence: TGCAGCGTTGGAGTGAGCGCTGAAGCTTTCTTT.